This paragraph covers one TCR beta chain sequence. The CDR3 totals 15 residues. CDR1 is SGHNT, CDR2 YENEEA, per germline. V was cut by 3 bases and J by 8 bases, with 19 bases left in between. The data were obtained in a study of blood T cell repertoires in COVID-19. As processed by the authors: How many nucleated cells were present was estimated from reference gene primer amplification. TCRdb's copy holds only in-frame clones and misses some; the assay was immunoSEQ multiplex PCR. V and J calls plus clone size are reproduced from that table; the DNA served to infer D and trimming. The top ten clones hold approximately 1.7% of a sample with roughly 120,000 clones, approximately 90% of them seen once.

The rearrangement links TRBV11-3 to TRBJ1-2, with D possibly being TRBD1 (5 bases). The source of this sequence is a human donor with active COVID-19. The donor label of this sample is uncertain. The sequenced material came from peripheral blood. CDR3 sequence: CASSFQLQVAEGYTF. CDR3 DNA: TGTGCCAGCAGCTTTCAGTTACAGGTGGCGGAGGGCTACACCTTC.